Each of the 15 T cell receptor beta chains below was sequenced from the same sample in a study of T cell repertoires in aging, cancer and after chemotherapy. TCR beta rearrangements were amplified from peripheral blood genomic DNA. A mixed TRB-A/B primer pool amplified rearranged TRB by multiplex touch-down PCR. TCRdb processed the multiplex PCR reads anew with MiXCR; each CDR3 protein has one entry. Here the sample spans under 8,500 distinct CDR3 sequences, around 30% being singletons. The sample consisted of blood. Receptors were obtained from a human donor with a blood cancer.

The gene calls are TRBV19 and TRBJ1-2, with D possibly being TRBD1 (5 bases). Trimming removed 3 bases from V and 0 bases from J, with 11 bases in between. The CDR3 extends over 15 amino acids. Germline V CDR1 and CDR2: LNHDA, SQIVND (reference sequence). CDR3 sequence (DNA): TGTGCCAGTAGTATCCCGACAGTCGCTAACTATGGCTACACCTTC. Its translation: CASSIPTVANYGYTF. The complete variable domain, with remaining parts taken from reference TRBV19 and TRBJ1-2, reads DGGITQSPKYLFRKEGQNVTLSCEQNLNHDAMYWYRQDPGQGLRLIYYSQIVNDFQKGDIAEGYSVSREKKESFPLTVTSAQKNPTAFYLCASSIPTVANYGYTFGSGTRLTVV.

The count of this clonotype is one. A much larger clone sits a single nucleotide away, making a read error possible. The chain links TRBV12-3 or TRBV12-4 to TRBJ2-1; possible D gene TRBD2, 5 bases. This CDR3 is built from 14 residues. The CDR3 DNA reads as TGTGCCAGCAGTTTAGGAGGGTTCGGAGAGACCAAGTACTTC. Translation: CASSLGGFGETKYF.

The rearrangement uses TRBV5-4 and TRBJ2-2, with a weak D call TRBD2 (5 bases). This CDR3 contains 15 residues. Germline V gene sequence: CDR1 SGHNT, CDR2 YYREEE (reference sequence). V lost 4 bases and J 3 bases, leaving 13 bases between the germline ends. CDR3 region: CASSHPSGDTGELFF. CDR3 DNA: TGTGCCAGCAGCCACCCGAGCGGTGACACCGGGGAGCTGTTTTTT.

This clonotype was seen only a few times. V gene TRBV12-3 or TRBV12-4 combines with J gene TRBJ2-3; 7 nucleotides align to TRBD1. V gave up 9 bases and J gave up 0 bases; unmatched junction bases: 15. This CDR3 has 17 residues. Written as DNA, the CDR3 is TGTGCCAGGTCCCAGGACAGGAGAGCCTCTAGCACAGATACGCAGTATTTT. This encodes CARSQDRRASSTDTQYF.

As to this clonotype: A junction boundary mismatches the germline segment, possibly from a read error. The V gene is TRBV5-4, the J gene TRBJ2-5, with TRBD2 identical over 7 bases. The germline V gene has CDR1 SGHNT and CDR2 YYREEE (reference sequence). This CDR3 is built from 16 residues. CDR3 nucleotides: TGTGCCAGCAGCTTGGTTTTAGCGGGCGCCCAAGAGACCCTGTACTTC. Its protein is CASSLVLAGAQETLYF.

V is TRBV6-2 or TRBV6-3 and J is TRBJ2-7, with TRBD1 identical over 12 bases. Per the germline V gene, CDR1 is MNHEY and CDR2 is SVGEGT. With V trimmed by 6 bases and J by 12 bases, 12 bases remained unmatched. This CDR3 has 14 amino acids. In nucleotides, the CDR3 is TGTGCCAGCAGCCACCCGGGACAGGGGGCGGCTCCGTACTTC. Translating gives CASSHPGQGAAPYF.

This clonotype is medium-sized in the sample. V usage is TRBV29-1 and J usage is TRBJ2-5; D is ambiguous. Germline V gene lookup returns CDR1 SQVTM and CDR2 ANQGSEA. Trimming cost V 7 bases and J 5 bases, with 17 bases left between them. The CDR3 contains 13 residues. The CDR3 here is CSASPNLGETQYF. CDR3 in DNA: TGCAGCGCCTCTCCCAACTTAGGGGAGACCCAGTACTTC.

The table lists this clonotype with a count of one. V and J are TRBV7-2 and TRBJ1-1; D remains ambiguous. The CDR3 is 14 residues long. Germline loops: CDR1 SGHTA, CDR2 FQGNSA. With 5 bases removed from V and 0 bases from J, the gap between germline ends came to 10 bases. CDR3 in DNA: TGTGCCAGCAGCCAAGGGATAATGAACACTGAAGCTTTCTTT. As protein: CASSQGIMNTEAFF.

This clonotype is termed medium-sized (0.01 to 0.1%). The V call is TRBV12-3 or TRBV12-4, the J call TRBJ2-1, with D perhaps matching TRBD2 (5 bases). This CDR3 spans 14 amino acids. Trimming removed 6 bases at V and 6 bases at J, with 15 bases between. The CDR3 loop reads CASSPGLIGNEQFF. The DNA for the CDR3 is TGTGCCAGCAGCCCAGGACTTATTGGCAATGAGCAGTTCTTC.

V gene TRBV6-1 combines with J gene TRBJ1-2; 7 nucleotides match TRBD1. V shed 6 bases, J shed 6 bases, and the junction held 7 bases outside the gene matches. The CDR3 sequence is 13 residues long. In germline, CDR1 is MNHNS, CDR2 SASEGT. CDR3 loop: CASRRTGAHGYTF. The CDR3 DNA reads as TGTGCCAGCAGAAGAACAGGGGCCCATGGCTACACCTTC.

This clonotype is termed medium-sized (0.01 to 0.1%). The CDR3 spells CASRYGLGRTQYF. Written as DNA, the CDR3 is TGTGCCAGCAGATACGGCCTTGGGAGAACCCAGTACTTC. The chain couples TRBV6-5 to TRBJ2-5, with a weak D call TRBD2 (5 bases). The CDR3 has 13 amino acids. CDR1 is MNHEY, CDR2 SVGAGI, per germline. Trimming pared 6 bases from V and 8 bases from J, leaving 16 bases between.

By share of the sample, this clonotype is medium-sized (0.01 to 0.1%). The chain is built from TRBV27 and TRBJ2-2; maybe TRBD2 (6 bases). Germline V gives CDR1 MNHEY, CDR2 SMNVEV (reference sequence). The CDR3 extends over 16 amino acids. The V end was cut by 2 bases, the J end by 3 bases, with 13 bases between. CDR3 amino acids: CASSLTGEADTGELFF. As DNA, the CDR3 is TGTGCCAGCAGTTTAACGGGGGAGGCCGACACCGGGGAGCTGTTTTTT.

The chain employs TRBV5-1 and TRBJ2-1; D is ambiguous. Trimming shortened V by 1 base and J by 3 bases, and 20 bases separated the two germline ends. The CDR3 has 18 amino acids. Per the germline V gene, CDR1 is SGHRS and CDR2 is YFSETQ. The CDR3 nucleotides read TGCGCCAGCAGCTTGAATGGGGTGGTAAGGCCTGGCTACAATGAGCAGTTCTTC. Residues: CASSLNGVVRPGYNEQFF.

Turning to this clonotype: Germline is not matched at one junction end, which may reflect a read error. The chain combines TRBV27 with TRBJ1-2; unclear D gene. Germline V lookup: CDR1 MNHEY, CDR2 SMNVEV (reference sequence). The CDR3 sequence is 14 residues long. CDR3 nucleotide sequence: TGTGCCAGCAGTTTCCGCGCGGAGACGACTGGCTTCACCTTC. Amino acids: CASSFRAETTGFTF.

Judged by abundance, this clonotype is medium-sized. The V call is TRBV30, the J call TRBJ1-5; possibly TRBD1 for D (6 bases). The germline gives CDR1 GTSNPN, CDR2 SVGIG (reference sequence). The CDR3 totals 13 residues. Trimming pared 5 bases from V and 7 bases from J, leaving 15 bases between. In nucleotides, the CDR3 is TGTGCCTGGGCAGCACAGGGTGGGCAGCCCCAGCATTTT. Its translation is CAWAAQGGQPQHF.